This record covers a single TCR beta chain. The entry originates in a study of OX40 agonist ivuxolimab in advanced cancers. Study-level background: Patient treatment consisted of intravenous ivuxolimab administration every 2 weeks at 0.01 to 10 mg/kg. Prior checkpoint blockade (anti-PD-1, anti-PD-L1 or anti-CTLA-4) was permitted; under 50% had it.

This CDR3 is built from 17 residues. V gave up 0 bases and J gave up 0 bases, with 12 bases separating them. Germline CDR1 and CDR2: LGHNA and YSLEER. Sequencing was performed with immunoSEQ multiplex PCR; in TCRdb, only in-frame clones are kept and a portion is missing. This table holds 30,000 or so clones, about 93% found once. Patients with autoimmune history or systemic immunosuppression were excluded. This TCR came from an adult with an advanced solid tumor such as melanoma, head and neck, liver or kidney cancer. Sample: CD4+ or CD8+ T cells sorted from blood, taken in a trial of the OX40 agonist ivuxolimab. The genes are TRBV4-3 and TRBJ1-3; no clear D. CDR3 in DNA: TGCGCCAGCAGCCAAGAGATCCGGGGTAACTCTGGAAACACCATATATTTT. Residues: CASSQEIRGNSGNTIYF.